Each of the 23 T cell receptor beta chains below was sequenced from the same sample in a study of regulatory T cells in long-lasting Graves disease. Libraries of TCR beta came from iRepertoire HTBI primers plus Arm-PCR of CDR3 regions. One entry per CDR3 protein results from TCRdb running MiXCR on the multiplex PCR reads. This sample has over 250,000 distinct CDR3 sequences, with 20% to 25% found just once. Time point specified: persistent/refractory GD, antithyroid drugs over 5 years with positive TRAb. From RNA extracted from PBMCs, the TCR library was made. Specimen: peripheral blood mononuclear cells (PBMCs), collected when the disease was refractory, from a patient treated with antithyroid drugs. The receptors shown here come from a female donor with Graves disease.

This clonotype has a count of ten or more. The chain carries TRBV11-2 and TRBJ2-7, with D hard to call. The CDR3 sequence is 14 residues long. Germline V gene sequence: CDR1 SGHAT, CDR2 FQNNGV. V was clipped by 1 base and J by 2 bases, with 9 bases between them. The CDR3 nucleotides read TGTGCCAGCAGCTTAGTTTACTCTACCTACGAGCAGTACTTC. This translates into CASSLVYSTYEQYF. Using reference TRBV11-2 and TRBJ2-7 for the parts outside the CDR3, the full variable domain is EAGVAQSPRYKIIEKRQSVAFWCNPISGHATLYWYQQILGQGPKLLIQFQNNGVVDDSQLPKDRFSAERLKGVDSTLKIQPAKLEDSAVYLCASSLVYSTYEQYFGPGTRLTVT.

The chain couples TRBV6-2 or TRBV6-3 to TRBJ1-6; a weak D match, TRBD1 (5 bases). The V gene's germline CDR1 is MNHEY and CDR2 SVGEGT. The CDR3 has 15 residues. Trimming cost V 7 bases and J 8 bases, with 18 bases left between them. DNA of the CDR3: TGTGCCAGCAACCGGGCGGCGTGGGGCGATTCACCCCTCCACTTT. This gives the protein CASNRAAWGDSPLHF.

CDR3 coding DNA: TGTGCCTTCTCCTGGGACATAGGCACAGATACGCAGTATTTT. Its protein product is CAFSWDIGTDTQYF. The genes are TRBV30 and TRBJ2-3, with a possible D match to TRBD1 (6 bases). V dropped 7 bases and J dropped 1 base, with 15 bases sitting between them. In germline, CDR1 is GTSNPN, CDR2 SVGIG (reference sequence). CDR3 size: 14 residues.

This chain connects TRBV19 to TRBJ2-5, with TRBD2 matching 15 bases. This CDR3 comprises 16 residues. Germline V gene sequence: CDR1 LNHDA, CDR2 SQIVND (reference sequence). V shed 6 bases and J 1 base; nucleotides not matched to a gene: 3. CDR3 bases: TGTGCCAGTAGCGGACTAGCGGGAGGGACCCAAGAGACCCAGTACTTC. Protein: CASSGLAGGTQETQYF.

Ten or more counts support this clonotype. This chain joins TRBV15 and TRBJ2-7, with D tentatively TRBD2 (7 bases). Trimming removed 5 bases at V and 1 base at J, with 15 bases between. Germline V gene data show CDR1 as LNHNV and CDR2 as YYDKDF (reference sequence). This CDR3 has 15 residues. CDR3 coding DNA: TGTGCCACCAGCCCACTGGGAGGGGGGTCCTACGAGCAGTACTTC. This encodes CATSPLGGGSYEQYF.

Ten or more counts support this clonotype. V gene TRBV3-1 combines with J gene TRBJ1-1, with TRBD1 identical over 11 bases. V lost 4 bases, J lost 5 bases, and 3 bases stayed unmatched. Per the germline V gene, CDR1 is LGHDT and CDR2 is YNNKEL (reference sequence). The CDR3 has 14 residues. Here the CDR3 reads CASSRRDRGTEAFF. Written as DNA, the CDR3 is TGTGCCAGCAGCCGCCGGGACAGGGGGACTGAAGCTTTCTTT.

This clonotype has only a few counts. V and J are TRBV30 and TRBJ1-2; 8 bases are shared with TRBD1. Germline CDR1 GTSNPN, CDR2 SVGIG (reference sequence). CDR3 length: 11 amino acids. J was trimmed by 7 bases and V by 6 bases; bases with no gene match: 4. This chain's CDR3 is CACRTGSGYTF. The CDR3 nucleotides are TGTGCCTGCAGGACAGGGAGTGGCTACACCTTC. Full variable domain (outside the CDR3, taken from reference TRBV30 and TRBJ1-2): SQTIHQWPATLVQPVGSPLSLECTVEGTSNPNLYWYRQAAGRGLQLLFYSVGIGQISSEVPQNLSASRPQDRQFILSSKKLLLSDSGFYLCACRTGSGYTFGSGTRLTVV.

The CDR3 bases are TGCGCCAGCAGCCAACCTGCTTCCGAGCAGTACTTC. This codes for CASSQPASEQYF. The chain carries TRBV4-1 and TRBJ2-7; no definite D call. Germline-derived CDR1 and CDR2 are MGHRA and YSYEKL. The CDR3 spans 12 residues. The germline V and J ends were trimmed by 2 bases and 6 bases, with 8 bases remaining between them.

This clonotype was picked up a small number of times. The chain carries TRBV7-8 and TRBJ2-3; TRBD1 might be the D (6 bases). CDR1 and CDR2 from the germline V gene are SGHVS and FQNEAQ. This CDR3 has 16 amino acids. Deletions cut 1 base from V and 0 bases from J, with 11 bases between. DNA for the CDR3: TGTGCCAGCAGCTTAGGTAGGGGGTGGAGCACAGATACGCAGTATTTT. It is translated as CASSLGRGWSTDTQYF.

This clonotype was seen repeatedly, ten times or more. The V call is TRBV29-1, the J call TRBJ2-6; tentatively, D is TRBD2 (5 bases). CDR3 length equals 14 residues. V gave up 4 bases and J gave up 0 bases, with 7 bases separating them. Per the germline V gene, CDR1 is SQVTM and CDR2 is ANQGSEA. CDR3 sequence: CSVGGASGANVLTF. The CDR3 nucleotides read TGCAGCGTTGGGGGAGCCTCTGGGGCCAACGTCCTGACTTTC.

The J gene is TRBJ2-2, the V gene TRBV10-3; 7 bases line up with TRBD1. The V segment lost 3 bases and the J segment 2 bases; nucleotides outside the gene matches: 6. CDR1 and CDR2 (germline): ENHRY, SYGVKD. The CDR3 has 16 amino acids. The CDR3 bases are TGTGCCATCAGTGATCCGGACAGGATCAACACCGGGGAGCTGTTTTTT. This encodes CAISDPDRINTGELFF.

The J gene is TRBJ2-7, the V gene TRBV15; D perhaps matches TRBD1 (6 bases). Germline CDR1 reads LNHNV; CDR2 reads YYDKDF (reference sequence). This CDR3 is built from 15 residues. The V end lost 3 bases, the J end lost 1 base, and 13 bases lay between the germline ends. The CDR3 protein is CATSSLIGQSYEQYF. The CDR3, as DNA: TGTGCCACCAGCAGCCTCATTGGACAGTCCTACGAGCAGTACTTC.

The chain combines TRBV24-1 with TRBJ2-1, with D tentatively TRBD2 (6 bases). CDR1 and CDR2 (germline): KGHDR, SFDVKD. The CDR3 has 14 amino acids. V was cut by 0 bases and J by 7 bases, with 9 bases left in between. Written as DNA, the CDR3 is TGTGCCACCAGTGATTTGCGGCGGGGAAATGAGCAGTTCTTC. The encoded protein is CATSDLRRGNEQFF.

The chain recombines TRBV20-1 with TRBJ2-7; D is perhaps TRBD1 (6 bases). Trimming left V 7 bases short and J 3 bases short, with 19 bases between. In germline, CDR1 is DFQATT, CDR2 SNEGSKA (reference sequence). The CDR3 is 14 residues long. The CDR3 DNA reads as TGCAGTGTTCAAAGCCAGGGACACATCTACGAGCAGTACTTC. Translating gives CSVQSQGHIYEQYF.

This clonotype was picked up many times. The CDR3 DNA follows: TGTGCCAGCAGTCGCAGGGTGAGGGAAGATCGCTATGGCTACACCTTC. Amino acid sequence: CASSRRVREDRYGYTF. The V and J genes are TRBV6-1 and TRBJ1-2, with D perhaps matching TRBD1 (5 bases). The germline V and J ends were trimmed by 5 bases and 4 bases, with 20 bases remaining between them. The CDR3 sequence is 16 residues long. The V gene's germline CDR1 is MNHNS and CDR2 SASEGT.

This clonotype was counted at least ten times. This chain connects TRBV2 to TRBJ2-1, with TRBD2 matching over 13 bases. This CDR3 contains 15 residues. From germline, CDR1 is SNHLY and CDR2 FYNNEI. J was trimmed by 10 bases and V by 6 bases; bases with no gene match: 9. The CDR3 sequence is CASRPTSGRHNEQFF. DNA for the CDR3: TGTGCCAGCAGGCCGACTAGCGGGAGGCATAACGAGCAGTTCTTC.

This clonotype was counted a few times. This chain uses TRBV6-1 with TRBJ2-7; TRBD1 agrees at 9 bases. CDR1 is MNHNS and CDR2 is SASEGT in the germline V gene. This CDR3 region has 14 residues. With V trimmed by 6 bases and J by 2 bases, 5 bases remained unmatched. CDR3 sequence (DNA): TGTGCCAGCAGACCCGGGACAGGGACCTACGAGCAGTACTTC. Protein: CASRPGTGTYEQYF.

The J gene is TRBJ2-1, the V gene TRBV4-3; the match to TRBD1 covers 7 bases. CDR3 length equals 16 residues. V gave up 0 bases and J gave up 3 bases; unmatched junction bases: 5. Looked up from germline, CDR1 is LGHNA and CDR2 is YSLEER. CDR3: CASSQDGSGGYNEQFF. The CDR3 DNA reads TGCGCCAGCAGCCAAGATGGGTCAGGGGGCTACAATGAGCAGTTCTTC.

This clonotype was recorded at least ten times. This chain joins TRBV28 and TRBJ2-6, with 11 bases fitting TRBD1. CDR3 length equals 17 residues. The junction had 7 bases not matched to a gene; V was cut back by 5 bases and J by 4 bases. Germline CDR1 reads MDHEN; CDR2 reads SYDVKM. This CDR3 reads CASSPGQGAIGANVLTF. The CDR3 DNA reads TGTGCCAGCAGTCCCGGACAGGGGGCAATCGGGGCCAACGTCCTGACTTTC.

This clonotype was found a few times. This rearrangement joins TRBV20-1 to TRBJ2-7, with 10 bases aligning to TRBD1. With V trimmed by 7 bases and J by 7 bases, 7 bases remained unmatched. Germline V CDR1 and CDR2: DFQATT, SNEGSKA (reference sequence). The CDR3 runs 12 residues. CDR3 protein: CSVPTGGWEQYF. The CDR3 nucleotides are TGCAGTGTTCCGACAGGGGGCTGGGAGCAGTACTTC.

This clonotype was picked up many times. This chain connects TRBV28 to TRBJ2-7, with 12 nucleotides matching TRBD2. The germline CDR1 and CDR2 sequences are MDHEN and SYDVKM. Trimming at V came to 6 bases and at J to 3 bases, leaving 9 bases not matched to a gene. The CDR3 loop spans 16 amino acids. CDR3 region: CASSRILAGGNYEQYF. In DNA form, the CDR3 reads TGTGCCAGCAGCCGAATTCTAGCGGGGGGGAACTACGAGCAGTACTTC.

This clonotype was counted a few times. The chain combines TRBV5-8 with TRBJ1-1; 9 bases map to TRBD1. V lost 0 bases, J lost 4 bases, and 7 bases stayed unmatched. Germline V lookup: CDR1 SGHTS, CDR2 YDEGEE. CDR3 size: 16 residues. The CDR3: CASSLGVQGASTEAFF. In DNA, the CDR3 is TGTGCCAGCAGCTTGGGTGTACAGGGGGCAAGCACTGAAGCTTTCTTT.

Ten or more counts support this clonotype. The chain combines TRBV6-1 with TRBJ2-4; either TRBD1 or TRBD2 may supply D (5 bases each). Trimming pared 0 bases from V and 6 bases from J, leaving 15 bases between. Germline V gene lookup returns CDR1 MNHNS and CDR2 SASEGT. The CDR3 contains 16 residues. CDR3 in DNA: TGTGCCAGCAGTGAAGCTCGTCGGGAAAGGGGAAACATTCAGTACTTC. Amino acid sequence: CASSEARRERGNIQYF.